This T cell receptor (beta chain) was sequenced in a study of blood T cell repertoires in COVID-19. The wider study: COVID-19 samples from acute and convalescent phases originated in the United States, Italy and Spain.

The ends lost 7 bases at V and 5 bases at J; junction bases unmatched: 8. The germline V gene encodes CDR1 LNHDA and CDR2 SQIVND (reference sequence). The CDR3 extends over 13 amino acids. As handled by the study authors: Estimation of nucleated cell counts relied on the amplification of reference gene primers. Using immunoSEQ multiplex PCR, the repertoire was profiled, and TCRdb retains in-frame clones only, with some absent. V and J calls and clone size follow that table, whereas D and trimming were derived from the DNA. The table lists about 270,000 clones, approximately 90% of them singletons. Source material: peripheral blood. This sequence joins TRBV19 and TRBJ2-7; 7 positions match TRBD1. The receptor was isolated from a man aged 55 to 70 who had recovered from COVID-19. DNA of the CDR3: TGTGCCAGTACTCCGACAGGGTTCGACGAGCAGTACTTC. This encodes CASTPTGFDEQYF.